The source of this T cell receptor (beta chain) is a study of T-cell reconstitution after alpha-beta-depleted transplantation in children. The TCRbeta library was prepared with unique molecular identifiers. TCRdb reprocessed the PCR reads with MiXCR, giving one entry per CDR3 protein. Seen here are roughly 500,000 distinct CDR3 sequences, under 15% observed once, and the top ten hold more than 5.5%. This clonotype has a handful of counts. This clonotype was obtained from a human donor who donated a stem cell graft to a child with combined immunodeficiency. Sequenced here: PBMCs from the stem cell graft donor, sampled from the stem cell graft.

The CDR3 protein is CSVGGGLGSNQPQHF. The CDR3, as DNA: TGCAGCGTTGGAGGGGGTTTGGGCAGCAATCAGCCCCAGCATTTT. The chain uses TRBV29-1 and TRBJ1-5; D might be TRBD1 (6 bases). Per the germline V gene, CDR1 is SQVTM and CDR2 is ANQGSEA. Between the trimmed V and J ends, which lost 4 bases and 1 base, there was a span of 14 bases. This CDR3 is 15 amino acids long.